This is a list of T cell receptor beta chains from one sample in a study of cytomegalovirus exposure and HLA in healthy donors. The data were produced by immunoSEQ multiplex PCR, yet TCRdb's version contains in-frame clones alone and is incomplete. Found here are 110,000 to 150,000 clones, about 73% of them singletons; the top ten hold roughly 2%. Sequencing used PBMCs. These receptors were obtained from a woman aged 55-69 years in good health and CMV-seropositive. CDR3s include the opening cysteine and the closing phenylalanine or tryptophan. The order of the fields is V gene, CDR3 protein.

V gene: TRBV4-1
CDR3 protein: CASSQDPRGSDGDNQPQHF

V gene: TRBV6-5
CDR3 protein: CASSYSTGGRETQYF

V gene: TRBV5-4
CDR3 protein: CASSLEGVYGYTF

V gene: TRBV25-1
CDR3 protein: CASTKGATGYTF

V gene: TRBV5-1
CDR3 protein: CASRDSTSDTQYF

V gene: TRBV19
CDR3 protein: CASQAGNIVNEQFF

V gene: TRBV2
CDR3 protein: CASLGGQGRRKQYF

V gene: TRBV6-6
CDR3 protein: CASSDTGTGNYGYTF

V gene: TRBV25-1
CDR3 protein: CASTPPGGPTLDTEAFF

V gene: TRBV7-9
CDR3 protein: CASSLRSDTQYF

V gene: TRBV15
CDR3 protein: CATSRFRDRAKNIQYF

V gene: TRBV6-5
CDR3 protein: CASSRRDNEQFF

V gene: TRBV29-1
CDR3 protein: CSVGFATTQETQYF

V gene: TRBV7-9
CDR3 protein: CASQQGGFENIQYF

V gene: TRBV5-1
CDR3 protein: CASSVDSWKNTEAFF

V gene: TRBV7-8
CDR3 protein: CASSPRTRLLGDTQYF

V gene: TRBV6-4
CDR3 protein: CASSDSTLLAGESSYEQYF

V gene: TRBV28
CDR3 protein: CASWTVAGGKETQYF

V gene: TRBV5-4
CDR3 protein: CASSSNRGVAGYTF

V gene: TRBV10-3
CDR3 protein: CAISWDRAQTEAFF

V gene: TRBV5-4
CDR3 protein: CASSLAMERSSGTQYF

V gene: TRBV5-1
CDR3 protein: CASSSEGTSGNNEQFF

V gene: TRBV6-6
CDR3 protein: CASSYAEGQGGGYTF

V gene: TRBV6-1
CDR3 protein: CASRTGYSPDTEAFF

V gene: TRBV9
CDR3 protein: CASSVGGSTRGDTQYF

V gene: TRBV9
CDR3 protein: CASSVERTSGAEQFF

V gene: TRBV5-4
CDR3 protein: CASSQSGRGTDTQYF

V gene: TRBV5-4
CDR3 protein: CASSPDGLAGGPYEQYF

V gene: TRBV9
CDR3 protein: CASSPEDRDYGYTF